The clone carrying this TCR beta chain was recorded a few times. Its antigen is currently unknown. The CDR3 is 15 amino acids. V gave up 4 bases and J gave up 4 bases, with 19 bases separating them. Germline V gives CDR1 GTSNPN, CDR2 SVGIG (reference sequence). These data are taken from a study of early T cells in non-severe SARS-CoV-2 infection. Study-wide results and caveats: The matching step, a VDJdb search, favored anti-spike CD8 responses and missed private and CD4 specificities.

TCRdb reprocessed the 5' RACE reads with MiXCR, giving one entry per CDR3 protein. The table includes about 56,000 distinct CDR3 sequences, about 16% detected once. This sample comprised whole blood, obtained at baseline. The clonotype was recovered from an adult who was a healthcare worker with PCR-confirmed SARS-CoV-2 infection or an uninfected control (not recorded which). The chain has TRBV30 and TRBJ1-2; D unresolved. This CDR3 is CAWTAETSGTYGYTF. CDR3 DNA: TGTGCCTGGACGGCGGAGACATCGGGTACCTATGGCTACACCTTC.